This T cell receptor beta chain was sequenced during a study of T-cell memory formation after mild COVID-19. Study-wide findings and caveats: Largely, contracting CD4+ clones fell within CM and EM, and contracting CD8+ clones within EMRA.

In germline, CDR1 is LGHDT, CDR2 YNNKEL (reference sequence). This CDR3 is built from 15 residues. The V and J ends lost 5 bases and 3 bases respectively, with 17 bases between them. Via MiXCR, TCRdb re-called the 5' RACE reads, giving one row per CDR3 protein. The sample includes roughly 450,000 distinct CDR3 sequences, roughly 20% seen only once; the top ten take 9% to 15%. This clonotype occurred a few times. Its antigen remains unidentified. This clonotype originated in an adult woman who had mild COVID-19 (a few samples of this study predate the infection). Cell type and time point are not known. The rearrangement links TRBV3-1 to TRBJ2-7, with D unclear. The source material was PBMCs or a T cell subset sorted from them (not recorded which). Here the CDR3 reads CASSASRGDNYEQYF. The DNA for the CDR3 is TGTGCCAGCAGCGCCTCAAGAGGAGACAACTACGAGCAGTACTTC.